The 2 T cell receptor beta chains below all came from one sample that was sequenced in a study of T cell responses to AZD1222 COVID-19 vaccine. Using immunoSEQ multiplex PCR, the repertoire was profiled, and TCRdb retains in-frame clones only, with some absent. The sample has approximately 77,000 clones, more than 85% seen once. Sample: peripheral blood, taken 28 days after the second AZD1222 dose. These receptors all come from an adult who received the AZD1222 COVID-19 vaccine.

This chain joins TRBV19 and TRBJ1-5, with D unresolved. This CDR3 contains 14 residues. The germline V and J ends were trimmed by 6 bases and 5 bases, with 14 bases remaining between them. The V gene's germline CDR1 is LNHDA and CDR2 SQIVND (reference sequence). DNA for the CDR3: TGTGCCAGTAGATCCAGTGCTATAGATCAGCCCCAGCATTTT. It codes for CASRSSAIDQPQHF.

The chain recombines TRBV4-3 with TRBJ2-1; 9 bases match TRBD2. Germline values: CDR1 LGHNA, CDR2 YSLEER. There are 16 residues in the CDR3. V dropped 1 base and J dropped 7; count of bases not matched to a gene: 8. CDR3 sequence (DNA): TGCGCCAGCAGCCAAGGACTAGCGGAGAGGTGGAATGAGCAGTTCTTC. Translation gives CASSQGLAERWNEQFF.